These T cell receptor beta chains were read from a single sample in a study of T cells after yellow fever vaccination. TCRdb reprocessed the 5' RACE reads via MiXCR and lists one record per CDR3 protein. The data contain about 370,000 distinct CDR3 sequences, more than 9% of them seen just once; the ten biggest clones take up roughly a sixth. The source material was PBMCs, sampled on the day of the first yellow fever vaccination. The receptors originated from a man aged 18 to 29 who received the YFV17D yellow fever vaccine. Both conserved end residues are part of each CDR3. Fields, in order: V gene, D gene, J gene, clone size, CDR3 DNA, CDR3 protein. A D gene is named only where the DNA matches it firmly. Rows give clone size only sometimes, using once, few, many, or a class for an expanded clone.

TRBV12-3/TRBV12-4	TRBD1	TRBJ1-2	few	TGTGCCAGCAGTCTGGGACAGGTGGTTGGCTACACCTTC	CASSLGQVVGYTF
TRBV20-1	TRBD1	TRBJ1-2	.	TGCAGTGCCCTTAAGCAGGGGGCAAGCGGCTACACCTTC	CSALKQGASGYTF
TRBV7-2	TRBD2	TRBJ2-3	.	TGTGCCAGCAGCCCTAGCGGGGGGGCCCTTAGCACAGATACGCAGTATTTT	CASSPSGGALSTDTQYF
TRBV29-1	.	TRBJ2-1	.	TGCAGCGTCGTGACCCTGACCTCCTACAATGAGCAGTTCTTC	CSVVTLTSYNEQFF
TRBV19	TRBD1	TRBJ2-7	few	TGTGCCAGTAGTATTGAACAGGGGCCCTACGAGCAGTACTTC	CASSIEQGPYEQYF
TRBV28	.	TRBJ2-1	many	TGTGCCAGCAGCCACGAGGGGACGAGGACTCCCTACAATGAGCAGTTCTTC	CASSHEGTRTPYNEQFF
TRBV5-4	.	TRBJ2-1	few	TGTGCCAGCAGCATCCGGGGCCTTCCGGCGGATGAGCAGTTCTTC	CASSIRGLPADEQFF
TRBV5-1	TRBD2	TRBJ2-5	.	TGCGCCAGCAGCTGGCGGGGGATCCAAGAGACCCAGTACTTC	CASSWRGIQETQYF
TRBV12-3/TRBV12-4	.	TRBJ2-3	many	TGTGCCAGCAGGATGCGGGGTTCGACCACAGATACGCAGTATTTT	CASRMRGSTTDTQYF
TRBV12-3/TRBV12-4	.	TRBJ2-3	many	TGTGCCAGCAGTGGGGCCCCCCGGGTGAGCACAGATACGCAGTATTTT	CASSGAPRVSTDTQYF